This T cell receptor beta chain was recorded in a study of blood T cells in healthy people across ages. The use of a sample-barcoded 5' primer and a J-beta primer mix characterized a second PCR of about 7 to 12 cycles. Every cDNA was tagged by a template-switch adaptor with 12 random nucleotides. TCRdb re-called the 5' RACE reads with MiXCR, one entry per CDR3 protein. The table has hundreds of thousands of distinct CDR3 sequences, under 45% seen once. Donor samples were obtained from healthy Caucasian individuals from Russia, aged 6 to 90. Investigators took around 10 milliliters of peripheral blood from every donor. Study outcomes and limitations: With age, beta diversity per million T cells declined roughly linearly, significantly by around 43.

Comments on this clonotype: Its matching antigen is unknown.

This CDR3 is 15 amino acids long. Per germline, CDR1 LNHNV and CDR2 YYDKDF (reference sequence). With 1 base removed from V and 5 bases from J, the gap between germline ends came to 14 bases. The chain has TRBV15 and TRBJ2-5, with D maybe TRBD2 (6 bases). Specimen: blood. The receptor was derived from a man in his fifties or sixties in good health. In DNA, the CDR3 is TGTGCCACCAGCAGAGTTTCGGGGGTGGGGGAGACCCAGTACTTC. Its protein product is CATSRVSGVGETQYF.